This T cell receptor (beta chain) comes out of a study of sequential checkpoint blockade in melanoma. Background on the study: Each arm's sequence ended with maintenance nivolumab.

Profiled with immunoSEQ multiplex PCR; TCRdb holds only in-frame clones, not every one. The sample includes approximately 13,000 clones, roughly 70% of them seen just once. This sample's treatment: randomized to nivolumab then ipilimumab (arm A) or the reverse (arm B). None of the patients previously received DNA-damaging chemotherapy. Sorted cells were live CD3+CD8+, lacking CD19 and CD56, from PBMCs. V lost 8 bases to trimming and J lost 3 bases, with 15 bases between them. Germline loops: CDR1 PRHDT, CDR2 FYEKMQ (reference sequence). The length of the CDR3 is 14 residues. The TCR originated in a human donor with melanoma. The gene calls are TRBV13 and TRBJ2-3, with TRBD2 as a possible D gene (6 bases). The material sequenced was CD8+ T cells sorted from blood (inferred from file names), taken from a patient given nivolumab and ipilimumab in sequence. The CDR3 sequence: CASGGARKTDTQYF. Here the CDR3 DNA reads TGTGCCAGCGGCGGGGCGCGGAAAACAGATACGCAGTATTTT.